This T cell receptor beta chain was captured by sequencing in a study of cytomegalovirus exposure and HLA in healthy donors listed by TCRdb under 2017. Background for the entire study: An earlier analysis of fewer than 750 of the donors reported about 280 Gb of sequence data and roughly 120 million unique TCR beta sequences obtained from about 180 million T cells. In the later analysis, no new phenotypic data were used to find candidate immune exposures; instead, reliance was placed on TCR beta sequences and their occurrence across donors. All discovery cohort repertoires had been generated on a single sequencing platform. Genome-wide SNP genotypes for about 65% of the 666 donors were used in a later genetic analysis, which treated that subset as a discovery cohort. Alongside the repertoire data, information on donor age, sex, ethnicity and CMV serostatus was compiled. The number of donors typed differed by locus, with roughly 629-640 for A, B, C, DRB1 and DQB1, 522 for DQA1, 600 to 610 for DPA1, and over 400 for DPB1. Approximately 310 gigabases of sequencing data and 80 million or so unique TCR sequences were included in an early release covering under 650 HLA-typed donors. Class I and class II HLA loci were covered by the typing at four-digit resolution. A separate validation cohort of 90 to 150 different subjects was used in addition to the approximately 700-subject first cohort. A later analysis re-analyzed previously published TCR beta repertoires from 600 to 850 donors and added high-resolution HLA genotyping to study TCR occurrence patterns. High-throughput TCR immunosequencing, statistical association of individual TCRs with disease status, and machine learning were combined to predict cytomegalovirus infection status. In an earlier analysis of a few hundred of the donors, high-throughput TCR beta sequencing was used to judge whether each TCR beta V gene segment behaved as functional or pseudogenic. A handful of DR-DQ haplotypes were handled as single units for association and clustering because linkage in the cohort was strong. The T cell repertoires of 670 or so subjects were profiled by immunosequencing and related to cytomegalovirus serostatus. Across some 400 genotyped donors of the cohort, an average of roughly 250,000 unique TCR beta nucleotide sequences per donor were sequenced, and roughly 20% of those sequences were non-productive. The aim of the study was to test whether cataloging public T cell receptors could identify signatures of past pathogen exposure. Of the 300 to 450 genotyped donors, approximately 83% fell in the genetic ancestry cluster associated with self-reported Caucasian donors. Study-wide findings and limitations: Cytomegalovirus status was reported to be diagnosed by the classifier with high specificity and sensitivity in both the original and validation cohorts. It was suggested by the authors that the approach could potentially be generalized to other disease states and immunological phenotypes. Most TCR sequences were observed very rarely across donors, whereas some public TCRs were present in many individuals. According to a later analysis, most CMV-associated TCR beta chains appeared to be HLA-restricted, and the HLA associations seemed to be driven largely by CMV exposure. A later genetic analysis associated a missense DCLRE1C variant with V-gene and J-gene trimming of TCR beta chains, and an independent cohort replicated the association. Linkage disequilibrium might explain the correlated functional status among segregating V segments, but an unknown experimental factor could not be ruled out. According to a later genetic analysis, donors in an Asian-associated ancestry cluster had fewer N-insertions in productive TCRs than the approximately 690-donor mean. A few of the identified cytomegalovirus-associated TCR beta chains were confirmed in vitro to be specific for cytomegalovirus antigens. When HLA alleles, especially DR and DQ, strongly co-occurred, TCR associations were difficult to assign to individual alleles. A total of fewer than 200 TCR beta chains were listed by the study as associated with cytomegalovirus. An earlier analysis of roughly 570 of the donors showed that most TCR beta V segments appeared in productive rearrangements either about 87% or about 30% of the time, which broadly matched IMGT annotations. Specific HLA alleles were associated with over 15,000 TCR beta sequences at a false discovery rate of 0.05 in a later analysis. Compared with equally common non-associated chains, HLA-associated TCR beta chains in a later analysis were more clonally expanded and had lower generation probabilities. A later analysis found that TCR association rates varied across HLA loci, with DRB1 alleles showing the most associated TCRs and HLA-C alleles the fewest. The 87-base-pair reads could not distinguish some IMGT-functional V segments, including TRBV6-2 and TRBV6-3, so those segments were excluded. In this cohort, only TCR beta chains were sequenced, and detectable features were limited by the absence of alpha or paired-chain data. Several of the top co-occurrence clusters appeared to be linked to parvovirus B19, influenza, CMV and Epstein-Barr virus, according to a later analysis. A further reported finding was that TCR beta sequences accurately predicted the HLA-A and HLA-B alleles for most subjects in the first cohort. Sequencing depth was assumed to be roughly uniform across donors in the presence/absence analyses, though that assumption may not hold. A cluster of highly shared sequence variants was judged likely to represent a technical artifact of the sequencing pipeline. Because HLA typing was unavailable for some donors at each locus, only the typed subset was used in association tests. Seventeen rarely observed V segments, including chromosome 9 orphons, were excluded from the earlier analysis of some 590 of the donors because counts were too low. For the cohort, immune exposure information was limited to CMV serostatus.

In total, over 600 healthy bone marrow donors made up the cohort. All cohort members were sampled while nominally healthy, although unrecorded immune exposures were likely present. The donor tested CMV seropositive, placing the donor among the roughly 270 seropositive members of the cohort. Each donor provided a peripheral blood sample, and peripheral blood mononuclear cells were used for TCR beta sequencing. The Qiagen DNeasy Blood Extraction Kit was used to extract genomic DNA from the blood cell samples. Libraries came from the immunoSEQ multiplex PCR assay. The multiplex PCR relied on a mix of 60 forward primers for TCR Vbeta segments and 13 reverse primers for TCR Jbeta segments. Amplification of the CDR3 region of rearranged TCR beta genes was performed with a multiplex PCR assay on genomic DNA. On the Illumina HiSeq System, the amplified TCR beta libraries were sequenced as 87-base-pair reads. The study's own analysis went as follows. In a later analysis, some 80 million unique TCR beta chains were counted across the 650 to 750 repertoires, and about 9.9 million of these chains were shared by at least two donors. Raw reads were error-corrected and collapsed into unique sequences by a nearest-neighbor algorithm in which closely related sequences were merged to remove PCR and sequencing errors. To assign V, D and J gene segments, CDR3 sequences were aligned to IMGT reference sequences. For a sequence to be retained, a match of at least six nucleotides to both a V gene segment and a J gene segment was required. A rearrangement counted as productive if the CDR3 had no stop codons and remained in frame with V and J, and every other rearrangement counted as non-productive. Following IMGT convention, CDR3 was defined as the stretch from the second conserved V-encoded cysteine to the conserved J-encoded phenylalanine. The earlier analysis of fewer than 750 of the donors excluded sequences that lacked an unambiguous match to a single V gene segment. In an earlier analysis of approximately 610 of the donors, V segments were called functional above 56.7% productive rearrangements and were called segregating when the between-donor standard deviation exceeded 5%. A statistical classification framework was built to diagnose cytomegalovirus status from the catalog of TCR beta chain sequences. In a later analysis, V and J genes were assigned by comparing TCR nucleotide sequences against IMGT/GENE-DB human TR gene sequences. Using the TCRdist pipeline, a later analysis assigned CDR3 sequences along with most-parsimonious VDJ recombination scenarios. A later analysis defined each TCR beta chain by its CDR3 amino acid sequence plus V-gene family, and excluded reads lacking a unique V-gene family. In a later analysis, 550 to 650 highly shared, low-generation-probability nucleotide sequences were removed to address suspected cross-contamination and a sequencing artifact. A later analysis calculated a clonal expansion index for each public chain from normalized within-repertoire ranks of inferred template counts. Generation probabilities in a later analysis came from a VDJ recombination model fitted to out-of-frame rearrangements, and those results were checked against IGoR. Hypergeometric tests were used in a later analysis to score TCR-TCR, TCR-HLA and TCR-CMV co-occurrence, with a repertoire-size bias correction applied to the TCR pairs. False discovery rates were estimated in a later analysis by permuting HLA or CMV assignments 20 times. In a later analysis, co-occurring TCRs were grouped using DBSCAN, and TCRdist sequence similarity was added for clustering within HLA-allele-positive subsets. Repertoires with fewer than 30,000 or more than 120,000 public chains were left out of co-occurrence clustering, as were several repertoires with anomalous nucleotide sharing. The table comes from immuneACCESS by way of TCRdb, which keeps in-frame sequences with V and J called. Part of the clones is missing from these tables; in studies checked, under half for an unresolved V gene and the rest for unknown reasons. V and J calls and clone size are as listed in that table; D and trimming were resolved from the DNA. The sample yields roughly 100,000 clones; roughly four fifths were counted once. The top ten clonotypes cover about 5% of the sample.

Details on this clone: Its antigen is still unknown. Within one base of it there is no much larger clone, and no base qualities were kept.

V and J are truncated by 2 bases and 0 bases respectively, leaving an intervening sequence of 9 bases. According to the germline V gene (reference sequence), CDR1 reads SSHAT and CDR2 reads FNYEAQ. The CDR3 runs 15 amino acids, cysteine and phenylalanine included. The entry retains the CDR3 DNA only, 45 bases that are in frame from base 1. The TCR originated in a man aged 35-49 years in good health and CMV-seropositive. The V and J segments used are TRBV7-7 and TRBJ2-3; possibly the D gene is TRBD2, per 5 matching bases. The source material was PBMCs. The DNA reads TGTGCCAGCAGCTTATCGGGGATTAGCACAGATACGCAGTATTTT. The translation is CASSLSGISTDTQYF.